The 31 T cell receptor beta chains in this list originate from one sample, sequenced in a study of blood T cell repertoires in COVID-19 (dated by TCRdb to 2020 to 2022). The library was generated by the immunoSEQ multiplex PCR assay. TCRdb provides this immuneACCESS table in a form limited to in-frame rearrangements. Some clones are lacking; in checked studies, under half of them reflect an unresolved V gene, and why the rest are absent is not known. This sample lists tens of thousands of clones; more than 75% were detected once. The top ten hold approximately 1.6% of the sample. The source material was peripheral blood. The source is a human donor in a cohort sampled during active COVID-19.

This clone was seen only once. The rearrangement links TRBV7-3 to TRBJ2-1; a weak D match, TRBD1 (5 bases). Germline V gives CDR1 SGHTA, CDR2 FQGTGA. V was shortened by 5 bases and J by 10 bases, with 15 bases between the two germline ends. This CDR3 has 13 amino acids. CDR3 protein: CASSPDRDLEQFF. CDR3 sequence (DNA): TGTGCCAGCAGCCCCGACAGAGACCTCGAGCAGTTCTTC.

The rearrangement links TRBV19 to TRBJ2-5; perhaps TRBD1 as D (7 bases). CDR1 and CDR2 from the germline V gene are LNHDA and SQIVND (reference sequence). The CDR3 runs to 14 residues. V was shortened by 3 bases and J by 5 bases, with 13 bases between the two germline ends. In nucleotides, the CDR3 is TGTGCCAGTAGTATGCGGGGACAGCGGGAGACCCAGTACTTC. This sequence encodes CASSMRGQRETQYF.

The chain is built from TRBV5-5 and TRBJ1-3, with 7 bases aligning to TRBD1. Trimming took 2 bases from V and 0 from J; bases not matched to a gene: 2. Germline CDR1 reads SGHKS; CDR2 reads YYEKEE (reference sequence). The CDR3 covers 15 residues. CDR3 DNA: TGTGCCAGCAGCTTTCCAGGGGGCTCTGGAAACACCATATATTTT. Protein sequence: CASSFPGGSGNTIYF.

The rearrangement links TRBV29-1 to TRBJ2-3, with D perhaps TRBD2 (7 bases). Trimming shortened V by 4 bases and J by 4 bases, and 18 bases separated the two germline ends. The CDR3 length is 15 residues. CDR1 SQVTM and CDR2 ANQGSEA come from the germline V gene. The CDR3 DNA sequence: TGCAGCGTTGGGGGGGGGCACGATTCCTCAGATACGCAGTATTTT. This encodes CSVGGGHDSSDTQYF.

The CDR3, as DNA: TGTGCCAGCAGTGAAGCGGGGGGTGCCGGGGAGCTGTTTTTT. Its protein product is CASSEAGGAGELFF. The chain carries TRBV6-1 and TRBJ2-2; D may be TRBD2 (6 bases). This CDR3 is built from 14 residues. V was clipped by 0 bases and J by 6 bases, with 8 bases between them. Germline loops: CDR1 MNHNS, CDR2 SASEGT.

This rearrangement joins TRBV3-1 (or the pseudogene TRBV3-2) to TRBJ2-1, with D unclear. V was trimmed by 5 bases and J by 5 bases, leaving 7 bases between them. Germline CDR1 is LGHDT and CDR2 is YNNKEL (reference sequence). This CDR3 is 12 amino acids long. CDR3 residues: CASSYSNNEQFF. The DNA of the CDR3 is TGTGCCAGCAGCTACAGCAACAATGAGCAGTTCTTC.

For the CDR3, the DNA is TGTGCCAGCAGCCATTCAAAAGATGGGACTGGACTTTCAGATACGCAGTATTTT. Protein sequence: CASSHSKDGTGLSDTQYF. The chain combines TRBV3-1 (or the pseudogene TRBV3-2) with TRBJ2-3, with D tentatively TRBD2 (6 bases). The CDR3 spans 18 residues. Trimming cost V 3 bases and J 4 bases, with 23 bases left between them. Germline CDR1 LGHDT, CDR2 YNNKEL (reference sequence).

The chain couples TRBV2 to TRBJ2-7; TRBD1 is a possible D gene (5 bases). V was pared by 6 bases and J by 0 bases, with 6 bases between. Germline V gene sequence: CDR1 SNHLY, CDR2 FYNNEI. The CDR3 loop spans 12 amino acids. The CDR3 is CASRTDSYEQYF. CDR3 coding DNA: TGTGCCAGCAGGACAGACTCCTACGAGCAGTACTTC.

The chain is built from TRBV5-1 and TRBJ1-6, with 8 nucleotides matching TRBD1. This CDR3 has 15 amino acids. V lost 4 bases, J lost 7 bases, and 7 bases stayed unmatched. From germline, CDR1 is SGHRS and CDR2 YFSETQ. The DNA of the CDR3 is TGCGCCAGCAGCATCAGGGGGCTTGGGAATTCACCCCTCCACTTT. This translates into CASSIRGLGNSPLHF.

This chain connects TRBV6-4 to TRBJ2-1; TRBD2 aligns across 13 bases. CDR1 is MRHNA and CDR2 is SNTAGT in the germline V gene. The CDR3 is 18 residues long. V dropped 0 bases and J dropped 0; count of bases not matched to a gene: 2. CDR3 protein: CASSDSGLAGPSYNEQFF. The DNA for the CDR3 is TGTGCCAGCAGTGACTCGGGACTAGCGGGGCCCTCCTACAATGAGCAGTTCTTC.

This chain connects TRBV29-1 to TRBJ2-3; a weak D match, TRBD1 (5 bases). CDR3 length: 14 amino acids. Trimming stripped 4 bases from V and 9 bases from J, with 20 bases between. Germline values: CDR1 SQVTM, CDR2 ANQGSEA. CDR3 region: CSVVGRTKAATQYF. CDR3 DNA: TGCAGCGTTGTTGGCAGGACAAAGGCAGCCACGCAGTATTTT.

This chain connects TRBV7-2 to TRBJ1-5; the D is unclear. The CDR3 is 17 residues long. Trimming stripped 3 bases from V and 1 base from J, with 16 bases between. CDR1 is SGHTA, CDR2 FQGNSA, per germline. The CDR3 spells CASSLSHLLRSNQPQHF. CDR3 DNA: TGTGCCAGCAGCTTGTCCCATCTCCTGCGCAGCAATCAGCCCCAGCATTTT. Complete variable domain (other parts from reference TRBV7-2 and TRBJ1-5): GAGVSQSPSNKVTEKGKDVELRCDPISGHTALYWYRQSLGQGLEFLIYFQGNSAPDKSGLPSDRFSAERTGGSVSTLTIQRTQQEDSAVYLCASSLSHLLRSNQPQHFGDGTRLSIL.

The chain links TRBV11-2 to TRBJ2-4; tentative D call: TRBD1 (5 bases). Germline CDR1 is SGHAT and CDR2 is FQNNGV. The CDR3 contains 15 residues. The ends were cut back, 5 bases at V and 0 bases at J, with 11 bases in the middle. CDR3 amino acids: CASSPSTVAKNIQYF. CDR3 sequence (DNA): TGTGCCAGCAGCCCCTCGACAGTAGCCAAAAACATTCAGTACTTC.

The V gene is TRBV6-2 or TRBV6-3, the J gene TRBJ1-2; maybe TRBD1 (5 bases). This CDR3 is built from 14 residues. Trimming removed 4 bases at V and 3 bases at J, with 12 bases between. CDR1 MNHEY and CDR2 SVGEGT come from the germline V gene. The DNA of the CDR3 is TGTGCCAGCAGTTCCGGGACTCTTTACTATGGCTACACCTTC. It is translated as CASSSGTLYYGYTF.

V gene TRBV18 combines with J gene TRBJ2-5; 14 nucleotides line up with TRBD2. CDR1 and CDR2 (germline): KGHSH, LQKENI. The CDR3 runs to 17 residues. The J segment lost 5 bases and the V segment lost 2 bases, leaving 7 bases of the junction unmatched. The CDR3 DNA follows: TGTGCCAGCTCACCAGGGACTAGCGGGAGTTTTAAGGAGACCCAGTACTTC. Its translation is CASSPGTSGSFKETQYF.

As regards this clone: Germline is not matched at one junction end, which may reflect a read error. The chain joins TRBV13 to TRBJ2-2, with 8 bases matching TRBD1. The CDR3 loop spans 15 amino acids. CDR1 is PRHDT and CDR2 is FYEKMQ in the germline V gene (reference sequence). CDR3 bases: TGTGTCAGCAGCACTAGGACAGGGAGGACCGGGGAGCTGTTTTTT. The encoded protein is CVSSTRTGRTGELFF.

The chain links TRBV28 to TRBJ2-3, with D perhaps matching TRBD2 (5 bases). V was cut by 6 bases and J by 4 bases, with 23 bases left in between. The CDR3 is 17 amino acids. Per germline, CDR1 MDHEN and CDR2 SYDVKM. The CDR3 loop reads CASSQAVGISVSDTQYF. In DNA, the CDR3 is TGTGCCAGCAGCCAGGCGGTAGGGATTAGCGTATCAGATACGCAGTATTTT.

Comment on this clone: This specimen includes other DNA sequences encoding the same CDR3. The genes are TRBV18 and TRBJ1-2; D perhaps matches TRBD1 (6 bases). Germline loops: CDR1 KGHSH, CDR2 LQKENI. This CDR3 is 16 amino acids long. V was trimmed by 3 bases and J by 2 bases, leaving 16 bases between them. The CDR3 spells CASSPRMGASNYGYTF. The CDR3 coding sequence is TGTGCCAGCTCACCGAGAATGGGGGCATCCAACTATGGCTACACCTTC.

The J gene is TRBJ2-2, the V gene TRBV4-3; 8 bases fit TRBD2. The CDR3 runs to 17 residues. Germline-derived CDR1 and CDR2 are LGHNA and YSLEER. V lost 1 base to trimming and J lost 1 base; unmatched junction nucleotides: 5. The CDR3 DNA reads TGCGCCAGCAGCCAAGTTACTAGCGGAGTGAACACCGGGGAGCTGTTTTTT. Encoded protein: CASSQVTSGVNTGELFF.

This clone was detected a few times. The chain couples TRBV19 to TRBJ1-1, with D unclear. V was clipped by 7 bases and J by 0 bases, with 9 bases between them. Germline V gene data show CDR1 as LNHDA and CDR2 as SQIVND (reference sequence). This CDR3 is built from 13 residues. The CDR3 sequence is CASTPTLNTEAFF. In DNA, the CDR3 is TGTGCCAGTACCCCAACTCTGAACACTGAAGCTTTCTTT.

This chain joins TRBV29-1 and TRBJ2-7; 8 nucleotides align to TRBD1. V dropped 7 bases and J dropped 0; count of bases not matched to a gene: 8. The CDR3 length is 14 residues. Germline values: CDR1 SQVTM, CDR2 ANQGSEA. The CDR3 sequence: CSASTGESSYEQYF. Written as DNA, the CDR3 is TGCAGCGCCTCGACAGGGGAAAGCTCCTACGAGCAGTACTTC.

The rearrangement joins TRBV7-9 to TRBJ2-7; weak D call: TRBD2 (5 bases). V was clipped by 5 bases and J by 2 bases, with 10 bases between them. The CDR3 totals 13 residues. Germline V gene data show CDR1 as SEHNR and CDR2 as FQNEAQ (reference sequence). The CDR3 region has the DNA TGTGCCAGCAGCCGCAGCGGTACCTACGAGCAGTACTTC. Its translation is CASSRSGTYEQYF.

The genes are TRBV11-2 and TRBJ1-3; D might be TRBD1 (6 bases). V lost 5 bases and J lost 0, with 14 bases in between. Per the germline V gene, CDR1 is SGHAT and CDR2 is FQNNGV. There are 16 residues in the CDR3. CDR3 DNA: TGTGCCAGCAGCCCCTGGACAGCAAGCTCTGGAAACACCATATATTTT. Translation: CASSPWTASSGNTIYF. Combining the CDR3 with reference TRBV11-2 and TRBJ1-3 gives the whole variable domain EAGVAQSPRYKIIEKRQSVAFWCNPISGHATLYWYQQILGQGPKLLIQFQNNGVVDDSQLPKDRFSAERLKGVDSTLKIQPAKLEDSAVYLCASSPWTASSGNTIYFGEGSWLTVV.

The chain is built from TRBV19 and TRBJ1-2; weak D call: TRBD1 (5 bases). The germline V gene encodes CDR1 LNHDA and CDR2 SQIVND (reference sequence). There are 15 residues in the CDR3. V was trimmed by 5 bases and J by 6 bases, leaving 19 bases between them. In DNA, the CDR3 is TGTGCCAGTAGTTCCCCGGGACTGTCCGGCCATGGCTACACCTTC. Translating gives CASSSPGLSGHGYTF.

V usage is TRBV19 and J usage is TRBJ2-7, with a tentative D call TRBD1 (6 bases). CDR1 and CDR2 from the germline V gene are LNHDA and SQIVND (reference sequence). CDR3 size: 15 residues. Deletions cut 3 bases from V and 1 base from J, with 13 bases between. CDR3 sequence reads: CASSMRPGQSYEQYF. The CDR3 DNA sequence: TGTGCCAGTAGTATGAGGCCAGGACAGTCCTACGAGCAGTACTTC.

DNA of the CDR3: TGTGCCAGCAGCTTAGGTGGGACAGGGATGTATTTTCAGCCCCAGCATTTT. This sequence encodes CASSLGGTGMYFQPQHF. This sequence joins TRBV11-2 and TRBJ1-5, with 9 bases fitting TRBD1. V shed 1 base, J shed 6 bases, and the junction held 10 bases outside the gene matches. Germline CDR1 and CDR2: SGHAT and FQNNGV. This CDR3 is 17 amino acids long.

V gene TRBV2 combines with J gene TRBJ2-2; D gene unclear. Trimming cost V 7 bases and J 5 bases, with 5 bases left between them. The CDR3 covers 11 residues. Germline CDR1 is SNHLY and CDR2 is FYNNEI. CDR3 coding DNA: TGTGCCAGCACCCGGACCGGGGAGCTGTTTTTT. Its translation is CASTRTGELFF.

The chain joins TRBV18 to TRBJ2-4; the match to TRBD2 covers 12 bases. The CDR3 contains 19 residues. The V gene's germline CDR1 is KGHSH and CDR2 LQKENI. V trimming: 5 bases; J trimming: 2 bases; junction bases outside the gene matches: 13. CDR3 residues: CASSLGLAGSGGTKNIQYF. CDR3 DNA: TGTGCCAGCTCATTAGGACTAGCGGGATCAGGGGGAACCAAAAACATTCAGTACTTC.

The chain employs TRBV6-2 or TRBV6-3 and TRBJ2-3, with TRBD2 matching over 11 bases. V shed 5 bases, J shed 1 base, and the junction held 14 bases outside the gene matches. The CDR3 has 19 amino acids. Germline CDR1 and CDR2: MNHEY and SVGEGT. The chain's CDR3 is CASSTSSGRPGHRTDTQYF. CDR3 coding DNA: TGTGCCAGCAGTACATCTAGCGGGAGGCCCGGACATCGCACAGATACGCAGTATTTT.

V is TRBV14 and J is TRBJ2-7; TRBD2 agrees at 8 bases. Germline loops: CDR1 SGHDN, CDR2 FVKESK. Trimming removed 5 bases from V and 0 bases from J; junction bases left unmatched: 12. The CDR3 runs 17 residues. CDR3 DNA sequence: TGTGCCAGCAGCATTAGCGGGATCCGGAAAGTCTCCTACGAGCAGTACTTC. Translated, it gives CASSISGIRKVSYEQYF.

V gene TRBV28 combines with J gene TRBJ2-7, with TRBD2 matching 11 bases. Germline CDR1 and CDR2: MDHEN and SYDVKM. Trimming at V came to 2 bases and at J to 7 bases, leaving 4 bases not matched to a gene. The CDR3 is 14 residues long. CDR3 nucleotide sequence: TGTGCCAGCAGTTTAGGACTAGCGGGCTCAGAGCAGTACTTC. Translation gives CASSLGLAGSEQYF.